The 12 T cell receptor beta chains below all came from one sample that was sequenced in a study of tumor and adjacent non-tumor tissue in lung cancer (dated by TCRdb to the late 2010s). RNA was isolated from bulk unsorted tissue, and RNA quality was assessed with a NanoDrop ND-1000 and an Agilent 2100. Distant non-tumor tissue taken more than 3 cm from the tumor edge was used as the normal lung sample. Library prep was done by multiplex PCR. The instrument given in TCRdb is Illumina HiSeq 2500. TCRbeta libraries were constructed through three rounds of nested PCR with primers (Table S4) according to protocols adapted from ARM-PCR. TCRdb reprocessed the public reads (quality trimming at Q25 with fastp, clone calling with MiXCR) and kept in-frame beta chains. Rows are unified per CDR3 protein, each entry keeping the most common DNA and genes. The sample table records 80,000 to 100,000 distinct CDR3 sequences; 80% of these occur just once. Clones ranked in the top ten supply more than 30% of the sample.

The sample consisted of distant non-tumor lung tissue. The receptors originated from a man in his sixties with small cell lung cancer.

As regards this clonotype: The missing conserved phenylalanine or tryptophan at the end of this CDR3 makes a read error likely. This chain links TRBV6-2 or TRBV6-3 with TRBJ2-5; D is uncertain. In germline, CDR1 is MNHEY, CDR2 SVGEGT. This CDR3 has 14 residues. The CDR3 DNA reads TGTGCCAGCACTTACACCGGAGACCCAGAGACCCAGTACTTA. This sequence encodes CASTYTGDPETQYL.

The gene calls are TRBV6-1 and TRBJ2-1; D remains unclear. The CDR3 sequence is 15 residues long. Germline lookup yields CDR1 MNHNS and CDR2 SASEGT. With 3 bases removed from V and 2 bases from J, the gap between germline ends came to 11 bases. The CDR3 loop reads CASSDTQSPYNEQFF. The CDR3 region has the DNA TGTGCCAGCAGTGATACCCAAAGCCCCTACAATGAGCAGTTCTTC.

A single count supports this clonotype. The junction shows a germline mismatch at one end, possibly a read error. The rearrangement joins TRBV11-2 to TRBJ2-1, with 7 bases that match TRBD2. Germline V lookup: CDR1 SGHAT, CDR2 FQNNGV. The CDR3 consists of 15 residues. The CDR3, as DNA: TGTGCCAGCAGATCCGGGGGAGCTAGCGGCGATAAGCAGATCTTC. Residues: CASRSGGASGDKQIF.

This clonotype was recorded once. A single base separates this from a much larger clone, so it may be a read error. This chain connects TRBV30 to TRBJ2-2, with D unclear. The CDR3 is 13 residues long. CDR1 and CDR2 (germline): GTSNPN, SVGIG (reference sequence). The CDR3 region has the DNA TGTGCCTGGAGCGCCCAGTACACCGAGGAGCTGTTTTTT. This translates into CAWSAQYTEELFF.

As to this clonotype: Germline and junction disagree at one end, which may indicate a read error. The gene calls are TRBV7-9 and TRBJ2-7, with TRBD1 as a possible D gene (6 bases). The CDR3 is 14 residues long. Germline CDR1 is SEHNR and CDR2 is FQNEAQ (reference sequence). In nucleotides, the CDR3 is TGTGCCTGCAGCCCACAGGGTCCCTCAGTGGAGCAGTACTTC. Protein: CACSPQGPSVEQYF.

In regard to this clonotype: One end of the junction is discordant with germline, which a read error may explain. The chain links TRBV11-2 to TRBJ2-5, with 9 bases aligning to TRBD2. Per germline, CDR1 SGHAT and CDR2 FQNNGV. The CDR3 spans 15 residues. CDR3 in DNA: TGTGTCAGCAACTCGCGACTAGCGGTCCTAGAGGTCCAGTACTTC. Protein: CVSNSRLAVLEVQYF. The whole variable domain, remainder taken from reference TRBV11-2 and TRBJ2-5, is EAGVAQSPRYKIIEKRQSVAFWCNPISGHATLYWYQQILGQGPKLLIQFQNNGVVDDSQLPKDRFSAERLKGVDSTLKIQPAKLEDSAVYLCVSNSRLAVLEVQYFGPGTRLLVL.

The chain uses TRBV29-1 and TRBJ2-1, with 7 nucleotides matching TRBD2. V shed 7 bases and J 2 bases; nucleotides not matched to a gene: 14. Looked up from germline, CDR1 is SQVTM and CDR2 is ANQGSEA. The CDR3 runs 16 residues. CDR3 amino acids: CSAGLTGVGPYNEQFF. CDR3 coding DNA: TGCAGCGCGGGACTAACGGGAGTTGGGCCCTACAATGAGCAGTTCTTC.

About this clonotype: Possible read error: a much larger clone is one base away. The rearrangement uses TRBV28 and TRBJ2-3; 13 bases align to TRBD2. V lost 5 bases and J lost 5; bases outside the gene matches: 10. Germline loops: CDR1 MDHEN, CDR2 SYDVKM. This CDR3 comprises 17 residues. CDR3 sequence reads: CASSLTSGRALKDTQYF. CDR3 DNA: TGTGCCAGCAGTCTTACTAGCGGGAGGGCACTTAAAGATACGCAGTATTTT.

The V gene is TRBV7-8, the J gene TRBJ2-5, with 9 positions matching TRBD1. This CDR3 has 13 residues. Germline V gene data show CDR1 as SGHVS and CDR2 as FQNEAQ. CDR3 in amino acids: CVNSLDRGETQYF. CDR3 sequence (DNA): TGTGTCAACAGCTTAGACAGGGGGGAGACCCAGTACTTC.

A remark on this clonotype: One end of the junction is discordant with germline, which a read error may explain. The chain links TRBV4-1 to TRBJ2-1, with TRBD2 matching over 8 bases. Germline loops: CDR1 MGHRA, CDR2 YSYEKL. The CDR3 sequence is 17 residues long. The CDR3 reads CTSSHDFSGIMLGEQFF. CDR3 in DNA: TGCACCAGTAGCCATGACTTTAGCGGGATAATGCTCGGTGAGCAGTTCTTC.

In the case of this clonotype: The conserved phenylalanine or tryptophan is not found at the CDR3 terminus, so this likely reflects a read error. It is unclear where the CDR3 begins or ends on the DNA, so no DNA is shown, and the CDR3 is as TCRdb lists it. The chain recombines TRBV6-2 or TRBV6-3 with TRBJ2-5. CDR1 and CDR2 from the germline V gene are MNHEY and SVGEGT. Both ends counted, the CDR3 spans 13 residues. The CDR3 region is CASSDATQETRYY.

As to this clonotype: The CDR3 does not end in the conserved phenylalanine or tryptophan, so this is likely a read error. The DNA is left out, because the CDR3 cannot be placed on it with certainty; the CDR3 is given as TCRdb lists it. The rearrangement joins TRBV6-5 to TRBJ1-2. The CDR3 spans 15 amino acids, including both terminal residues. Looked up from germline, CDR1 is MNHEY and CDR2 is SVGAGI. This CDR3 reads CTSSYNGGKAYGYTC.